A selection of T cell receptor beta chains follows, all from one sample in a study of shared clonotypes between healthy human individuals. Method: immunoSEQ multiplex PCR; TCRdb's copy keeps in-frame clones and lacks some. The data contain about 2 million clones, about 95% of them singletons. The source material was naive CD8+ T cells sorted from blood. The receptors stem from a man younger than 35 in good health. Each CDR3 is given with its conserved first and last residue. Each record gives: J gene, D gene, CDR3 length, V gene, clone size, CDR3 protein, CDR3 DNA. D genes are given only for firm matches. The listing skips clone size in some rows; elsewhere it reads once, few, many or a size class.

J gene: TRBJ2-1
D gene: TRBD2
CDR3 length: 14
V gene: TRBV27
clone size: -
CDR3 protein: CASRAAGVYNEQFF
CDR3 DNA: TGTGCCAGCAGGGCAGCGGGGGTTTACAATGAGCAGTTCTTC

J gene: TRBJ1-1
D gene: -
CDR3 length: 14
V gene: TRBV6-5
clone size: few
CDR3 protein: CASSYSSVRTEAFF
CDR3 DNA: TGTGCCAGCAGTTACTCGTCGGTTCGGACTGAAGCTTTCTTT

J gene: TRBJ2-2
D gene: -
CDR3 length: 15
V gene: TRBV7-9
clone size: -
CDR3 protein: CASSSSSVNTGELFF
CDR3 DNA: TGTGCCAGCAGCTCCTCTAGCGTGAACACCGGGGAGCTGTTTTTT

J gene: TRBJ2-1
D gene: -
CDR3 length: 13
V gene: TRBV7-6
clone size: once
CDR3 protein: CASSSDFNNEQFF
CDR3 DNA: TGTGCCAGCAGTTCGGACTTCAACAATGAGCAGTTCTTC

J gene: TRBJ2-1
D gene: -
CDR3 length: 10
V gene: TRBV7-3
clone size: -
CDR3 protein: CARHLGEQFF
CDR3 DNA: TGTGCCCGACACTTGGGTGAGCAGTTCTTC

J gene: TRBJ2-7
D gene: TRBD2
CDR3 length: 16
V gene: TRBV27
clone size: -
CDR3 protein: CASSPSTSGQGYEQYF
CDR3 DNA: TGTGCCAGCAGCCCCTCCACTAGCGGGCAAGGCTACGAGCAGTACTTC

J gene: TRBJ1-2
D gene: -
CDR3 length: 13
V gene: TRBV27
clone size: -
CDR3 protein: CASSFGPSYGYTF
CDR3 DNA: TGTGCCAGCAGTTTTGGACCGAGCTATGGCTACACCTTC

J gene: TRBJ1-5
D gene: -
CDR3 length: 15
V gene: TRBV28
clone size: -
CDR3 protein: CASSLFVEGNQPQHF
CDR3 DNA: TGTGCCAGCAGTTTATTCGTGGAGGGCAATCAGCCCCAGCATTTT

J gene: TRBJ2-1
D gene: TRBD1
CDR3 length: 14
V gene: TRBV27
clone size: -
CDR3 protein: CASSPGQGGNEQFF
CDR3 DNA: TGTGCCAGTTCCCCGGGACAGGGGGGCAATGAGCAGTTCTTC

J gene: TRBJ2-7
D gene: -
CDR3 length: 17
V gene: TRBV4-1
clone size: -
CDR3 protein: CASSQVSGTGSSYEQYF
CDR3 DNA: TGCGCCAGCAGCCAAGTTTCCGGGACTGGCAGCTCCTACGAGCAGTACTTC

J gene: TRBJ2-3
D gene: TRBD2
CDR3 length: 16
V gene: TRBV11-1
clone size: -
CDR3 protein: CASSLEAGGWTDTQYF
CDR3 DNA: TGTGCCAGCAGCTTAGAAGCGGGGGGTTGGACAGATACGCAGTATTTT

J gene: TRBJ2-5
D gene: -
CDR3 length: 15
V gene: TRBV7-9
clone size: -
CDR3 protein: CASSQPWGYQETQYF
CDR3 DNA: TGTGCCAGCAGCCAACCCTGGGGGTACCAAGAGACCCAGTACTTC

J gene: TRBJ2-7
D gene: TRBD1
CDR3 length: 13
V gene: TRBV27
clone size: -
CDR3 protein: CASSSLDRDEQYF
CDR3 DNA: TGTGCCAGCAGTTCCTTGGACAGGGACGAGCAGTACTTC

J gene: TRBJ2-3
D gene: -
CDR3 length: 17
V gene: TRBV5-1
clone size: -
CDR3 protein: CASSLVIGGSSTDTQYF
CDR3 DNA: TGCGCCAGCAGCTTGGTGATTGGCGGGTCTAGCACAGATACGCAGTATTTT

J gene: TRBJ2-7
D gene: -
CDR3 length: 12
V gene: TRBV13
clone size: -
CDR3 protein: CASSESSYEQYF
CDR3 DNA: TGTGCCAGCAGTGAGAGCTCCTACGAGCAGTACTTC

J gene: TRBJ1-6
D gene: TRBD1
CDR3 length: 14
V gene: TRBV27
clone size: -
CDR3 protein: CASSPDRGYSPLHF
CDR3 DNA: TGTGCCAGCAGTCCTGACAGGGGCTATTCACCCCTCCACTTT

J gene: TRBJ2-7
D gene: -
CDR3 length: 15
V gene: TRBV19
clone size: -
CDR3 protein: CASSAFRQGYYEQYF
CDR3 DNA: TGTGCCAGTAGTGCATTCCGACAAGGTTATTACGAGCAGTACTTC

J gene: TRBJ2-7
D gene: -
CDR3 length: 13
V gene: TRBV28
clone size: -
CDR3 protein: CASSFGQSYEQYF
CDR3 DNA: TGTGCCAGCAGTTTTGGACAGTCCTACGAGCAGTACTTC

J gene: TRBJ2-7
D gene: -
CDR3 length: 16
V gene: TRBV16
clone size: once
CDR3 protein: CASSPTIGGGVYEQYF
CDR3 DNA: TGTGCCAGCAGCCCCACGATAGGAGGAGGGGTCTACGAGCAGTACTTC

J gene: TRBJ1-1
D gene: -
CDR3 length: 12
V gene: TRBV30
clone size: -
CDR3 protein: CAWEFLNTEAFF
CDR3 DNA: TGTGCCTGGGAATTCTTGAACACTGAAGCTTTCTTT

J gene: TRBJ2-7
D gene: TRBD2
CDR3 length: 15
V gene: TRBV7-8
clone size: -
CDR3 protein: CASSLDASGSYEQYF
CDR3 DNA: TGTGCCAGCAGCTTAGATGCTAGCGGGAGCTACGAGCAGTACTTC

J gene: TRBJ1-1
D gene: -
CDR3 length: 16
V gene: TRBV7-6
clone size: -
CDR3 protein: CASSLDQEGRNTEAFF
CDR3 DNA: TGTGCCAGCAGCTTAGATCAAGAAGGGAGAAACACTGAAGCTTTCTTT

J gene: TRBJ1-6
D gene: -
CDR3 length: 18
V gene: TRBV7-9
clone size: -
CDR3 protein: CASSTLDGQSYGDSPLHF
CDR3 DNA: TGTGCCAGCAGCACCCTCGATGGACAGAGCTATGGGGATTCACCCCTCCACTTT

J gene: TRBJ1-1
D gene: TRBD1
CDR3 length: 14
V gene: TRBV7-2
clone size: -
CDR3 protein: CASSLSRGPTEAFF
CDR3 DNA: TGTGCCAGCAGCTTATCGAGGGGGCCCACTGAAGCTTTCTTT

J gene: TRBJ1-2
D gene: TRBD1
CDR3 length: 14
V gene: TRBV7-9
clone size: -
CDR3 protein: CASSSTGEIFGYTF
CDR3 DNA: TGTGCCAGCAGCTCGACAGGGGAGATTTTTGGCTACACCTTC

J gene: TRBJ1-2
D gene: -
CDR3 length: 12
V gene: TRBV11-2
clone size: -
CDR3 protein: CASSLGGTGYTF
CDR3 DNA: TGTGCCAGCAGCTTAGGGGGGACTGGCTACACCTTC

J gene: TRBJ2-7
D gene: -
CDR3 length: 13
V gene: TRBV28
clone size: -
CDR3 protein: CASSLQGTYEQYF
CDR3 DNA: TGTGCCAGCAGTCTCCAGGGGACCTACGAGCAGTACTTC

J gene: TRBJ2-3
D gene: -
CDR3 length: 12
V gene: TRBV7-8
clone size: -
CDR3 protein: CASSLVPDTQYF
CDR3 DNA: TGTGCCAGCAGCTTAGTGCCAGATACGCAGTATTTT

J gene: TRBJ2-7
D gene: -
CDR3 length: 17
V gene: TRBV11-2
clone size: -
CDR3 protein: CASSLGGFEGISYEQYF
CDR3 DNA: TGTGCCAGCAGCTTAGGGGGTTTTGAGGGAATCTCCTACGAGCAGTACTTC

J gene: TRBJ2-6
D gene: TRBD2
CDR3 length: 15
V gene: TRBV7-3
clone size: -
CDR3 protein: CASSREGAGANVLTF
CDR3 DNA: TGTGCCAGCAGCCGGGAGGGCGCTGGGGCCAACGTCCTGACTTTC

J gene: TRBJ1-5
D gene: TRBD1
CDR3 length: 15
V gene: TRBV7-8
clone size: few
CDR3 protein: CASSLSTGGGQPQHF
CDR3 DNA: TGTGCCAGCAGCTTATCGACAGGGGGCGGTCAGCCCCAGCATTTT

J gene: TRBJ2-1
D gene: -
CDR3 length: 15
V gene: TRBV4-3
clone size: -
CDR3 protein: CASSQDRGSHNEQFF
CDR3 DNA: TGCGCCAGCAGCCAAGATCGAGGGAGCCACAATGAGCAGTTCTTC

J gene: TRBJ2-5
D gene: -
CDR3 length: 14
V gene: TRBV7-2
clone size: -
CDR3 protein: CASSSFRSQETQYF
CDR3 DNA: TGTGCCAGCAGCTCATTCCGCAGTCAAGAGACCCAGTACTTC

J gene: TRBJ2-5
D gene: -
CDR3 length: 10
V gene: TRBV12-5
clone size: -
CDR3 protein: CAEARETQYF
CDR3 DNA: TGTGCTGAGGCACGAGAGACCCAGTACTTC

J gene: TRBJ1-6
D gene: -
CDR3 length: 13
V gene: TRBV7-9
clone size: -
CDR3 protein: CASSLDGGSPLHF
CDR3 DNA: TGTGCCAGCAGCTTAGATGGAGGTTCACCCCTCCACTTT

J gene: TRBJ2-6
D gene: -
CDR3 length: 17
V gene: TRBV4-3
clone size: -
CDR3 protein: CASSQDSSPSGANVLTF
CDR3 DNA: TGCGCCAGCAGCCAAGATTCAAGTCCTTCGGGGGCCAACGTCCTGACTTTC

J gene: TRBJ2-2
D gene: -
CDR3 length: 12
V gene: TRBV6-4
clone size: -
CDR3 protein: CASRGYTGELFF
CDR3 DNA: TGTGCCAGCAGGGGGTACACCGGGGAGCTGTTTTTT

J gene: TRBJ1-1
D gene: -
CDR3 length: 13
V gene: TRBV28
clone size: -
CDR3 protein: CASRFAGGTEAFF
CDR3 DNA: TGTGCCAGTCGGTTCGCGGGCGGCACTGAAGCTTTCTTT

J gene: TRBJ2-3
D gene: -
CDR3 length: 14
V gene: TRBV27
clone size: -
CDR3 protein: CASSLVLSTDTQYF
CDR3 DNA: TGTGCCAGCAGTTTGGTACTTAGCACAGATACGCAGTATTTT

J gene: TRBJ2-7
D gene: TRBD2
CDR3 length: 14
V gene: TRBV7-6
clone size: -
CDR3 protein: CASSFGTSAYEQYF
CDR3 DNA: TGTGCCAGCAGCTTCGGGACTAGCGCCTACGAGCAGTACTTC

J gene: TRBJ2-6
D gene: TRBD2
CDR3 length: 15
V gene: TRBV7-8
clone size: -
CDR3 protein: CASSVAGSGANVLTF
CDR3 DNA: TGTGCCAGCAGCGTAGCGGGCTCTGGGGCCAACGTCCTGACTTTC

J gene: TRBJ2-1
D gene: -
CDR3 length: 13
V gene: TRBV11-2
clone size: -
CDR3 protein: CASSPPGAGEQFF
CDR3 DNA: TGTGCCAGCAGCCCTCCGGGGGCGGGGGAGCAGTTCTTC

J gene: TRBJ2-7
D gene: -
CDR3 length: 12
V gene: TRBV10-2
clone size: -
CDR3 protein: CARTRRAYEQYF
CDR3 DNA: TGCGCCAGAACTAGGAGGGCCTACGAGCAGTACTTC

J gene: TRBJ1-6
D gene: -
CDR3 length: 13
V gene: TRBV6-5
clone size: -
CDR3 protein: CASSYGTNSPLHF
CDR3 DNA: TGTGCCAGCAGTTACGGCACCAATTCACCCCTCCACTTT

J gene: TRBJ1-1
D gene: -
CDR3 length: 13
V gene: TRBV11-2
clone size: once
CDR3 protein: CASSALGVTEAFF
CDR3 DNA: TGTGCCAGCAGCGCCCTGGGGGTCACTGAAGCTTTCTTT

J gene: TRBJ1-4
D gene: -
CDR3 length: 13
V gene: TRBV10-3
clone size: -
CDR3 protein: CAVGRAENEKLFF
CDR3 DNA: TGTGCCGTCGGACGGGCAGAGAATGAAAAACTGTTTTTT

J gene: TRBJ2-1
D gene: TRBD2
CDR3 length: 15
V gene: TRBV4-3
clone size: -
CDR3 protein: CASSRTSGSSDEQFF
CDR3 DNA: TGCGCCAGCAGCCGGACTAGCGGGAGCAGCGATGAGCAGTTCTTC

J gene: TRBJ2-7
D gene: TRBD1
CDR3 length: 15
V gene: TRBV15
clone size: -
CDR3 protein: CATSRDRGVLNEQYF
CDR3 DNA: TGTGCCACCAGCAGGGACAGGGGTGTCCTAAACGAGCAGTACTTC

J gene: TRBJ2-7
D gene: -
CDR3 length: 15
V gene: TRBV14
clone size: -
CDR3 protein: CASSLVVTGTYEQYF
CDR3 DNA: TGTGCCAGCAGCCTGGTCGTGACAGGAACCTACGAGCAGTACTTC

J gene: TRBJ2-7
D gene: -
CDR3 length: 12
V gene: TRBV5-6
clone size: -
CDR3 protein: CASSLYDYEQYF
CDR3 DNA: TGTGCCAGCAGCTTGTACGACTACGAGCAGTACTTC

J gene: TRBJ2-3
D gene: -
CDR3 length: 15
V gene: TRBV9
clone size: -
CDR3 protein: CASSRDWGVSDTQYF
CDR3 DNA: TGTGCCAGCAGCCGGGACTGGGGGGTCTCGGATACGCAGTATTTT

J gene: TRBJ2-1
D gene: -
CDR3 length: 12
V gene: TRBV19
clone size: -
CDR3 protein: CASSIAANEQFF
CDR3 DNA: TGTGCCAGTAGTATAGCGGCTAATGAGCAGTTCTTC

J gene: TRBJ2-3
D gene: TRBD2
CDR3 length: 15
V gene: TRBV11-2
clone size: -
CDR3 protein: CASIRTSEDTDTQYF
CDR3 DNA: TGTGCCAGCATACGGACTAGCGAGGACACAGATACGCAGTATTTT

J gene: TRBJ1-1
D gene: -
CDR3 length: 15
V gene: TRBV27
clone size: -
CDR3 protein: CASSFRGGTNTEAFF
CDR3 DNA: TGTGCCAGCAGTTTCCGGGGCGGGACGAACACTGAAGCTTTCTTT